This TCR beta chain was identified in a study of T cell responses to AZD1222 COVID-19 vaccine. V lost 2 bases, J lost 5 bases, and 9 bases stayed unmatched. The CDR3 has 17 residues. Germline V gene data show CDR1 as WSHSY and CDR2 as SAAADI. The method was immunoSEQ multiplex PCR; TCRdb's version includes in-frame clones alone and lacks a portion of them. This table holds 150,000 to 200,000 clones, more than 85% found once. The J gene is TRBJ2-1, the V gene TRBV10-2, with 10 bases lining up with TRBD1. The sequences come from peripheral blood, collected on day 0 of AZD1222 vaccination. The clonotype comes from an adult in good health. In nucleotides, the CDR3 is TGCGCCAGCAGTGAGCCTCGACAGGGGGCTATCCACAATGAGCAGTTCTTC. It translates to CASSEPRQGAIHNEQFF.